This TCR beta chain came from a study of cytomegalovirus exposure and HLA in healthy donors. A few counts support this clone. With 60 Vbeta and 13 Jbeta primers, the PCR was carried out. Repertoires were generated with immunoSEQ multiplex PCR, while TCRdb's copy carries only in-frame clones and drops some. The sample has fewer than 150,000 clones; about four fifths are singletons. The V end lost 0 bases, the J end lost 5 bases, and 13 bases lay between the germline ends. The CDR3 spans 15 residues. The germline V gene has CDR1 KGHSH and CDR2 LQKENI. The sequence derives from a male donor in good health and CMV-seronegative. The sample consisted of PBMCs. The chain couples TRBV18 to TRBJ1-2; a possible D gene is TRBD1 (5 bases). The CDR3 here is CASSPPRSGQYGYTF. The CDR3 nucleotides read TGTGCCAGCTCACCACCGCGGTCAGGGCAGTATGGCTACACCTTC. Combining the CDR3 with reference TRBV18 and TRBJ1-2 gives the whole variable domain NAGVMQNPRHLVRRRGQEARLRCSPMKGHSHVYWYRQLPEEGLKFMVYLQKENIIDESGMPKERFSAEFPKEGPSILRIQQVVRGDSAAYFCASSPPRSGQYGYTFGSGTRLTVV.